Presented here are 17 T cell receptor beta chains from one specimen sequenced in a study of cytomegalovirus exposure and HLA in healthy donors. The PCR made use of 60 Vbeta and 13 Jbeta primers. The repertoire was sequenced with immunoSEQ multiplex PCR; TCRdb's copy has only in-frame clones and lacks some. The sample consists of some 120,000 clones, roughly 83% of them appearing once. The sample was PBMCs. The receptor source for this set is a woman younger than 30 in good health and CMV-seropositive.

This chain links TRBV9 with TRBJ2-6; D is possibly TRBD1 (5 bases). The ends were cut back, 2 bases at V and 0 bases at J, with 12 bases in the middle. Germline lookup yields CDR1 SGDLS and CDR2 YYNGEE. This CDR3 has 17 amino acids. CDR3 residues: CASSVLTGRSGANVLTF. CDR3 coding DNA: TGTGCCAGCAGCGTCCTTACAGGCCGCTCTGGGGCCAACGTCCTGACTTTC.

The chain is built from TRBV11-3 and TRBJ2-5, with TRBD2 matching over 11 bases. The V segment lost 2 bases and the J segment 5 bases; nucleotides outside the gene matches: 7. CDR3 size: 16 residues. Germline-derived CDR1 and CDR2 are SGHNT and YENEEA. The CDR3 DNA sequence: TGTGCCAGCAGCTTAAAACTAGCGGGAGTAAGGGAGACCCAGTACTTC. This sequence encodes CASSLKLAGVRETQYF.

This sequence joins TRBV7-2 and TRBJ2-6; a possible D gene is TRBD2 (5 bases). This CDR3 has 17 residues. V was shortened by 6 bases and J by 0 bases, with 15 bases between the two germline ends. CDR1 SGHTA and CDR2 FQGNSA come from the germline V gene. CDR3 in amino acids: CASRYEGRASGANVLTF. CDR3 in DNA: TGTGCCAGCAGATATGAGGGTCGGGCCTCTGGGGCCAACGTCCTGACTTTC.

J is TRBJ2-7 and V is TRBV5-1; 9 positions match TRBD1. The CDR3 totals 12 residues. Germline CDR1 is SGHRS and CDR2 is YFSETQ. V lost 4 bases, J lost 7 bases, and 3 bases stayed unmatched. The CDR3 bases are TGCGCCAGCAGCACGACAGGGGGGGAGCAGTACTTC. Its protein is CASSTTGGEQYF.

This rearrangement joins TRBV5-1 to TRBJ2-7; D might be TRBD1 (6 bases). The CDR3 sequence is 13 residues long. CDR1 and CDR2 from the germline V gene are SGHRS and YFSETQ. Deletions cut 0 bases from V and 6 bases from J, with 10 bases between. CDR3 loop: CASSLDREFEQYF. For the CDR3, the DNA is TGCGCCAGCAGCTTGGACAGGGAGTTCGAGCAGTACTTC.

The CDR3 DNA sequence: TGTGCCAGCAGTGAATATCAGGGGCTGGGAGGCTACACCTTC. It encodes CASSEYQGLGGYTF. V is TRBV25-1 and J is TRBJ1-2; tentative D call: TRBD1 (6 bases). Germline CDR1 reads MGHDK; CDR2 reads SYGVNS. This CDR3 is built from 14 residues. V was clipped by 0 bases and J by 8 bases, with 13 bases between them.

This chain links TRBV5-1 with TRBJ1-3; 8 nucleotides line up with TRBD1. Germline V gene data show CDR1 as SGHRS and CDR2 as YFSETQ. The CDR3 has 17 amino acids. V trimming: 0 bases; J trimming: 1 base; junction bases outside the gene matches: 6. CDR3 bases: TGCGCCAGCAGCTTGGCTGGCAGGGGGCTATCTGGAAACACCATATATTTT. It is translated as CASSLAGRGLSGNTIYF. Together with reference TRBV5-1 and TRBJ1-3, the CDR3 gives the full variable domain: KAGVTQTPRYLIKTRGQQVTLSCSPISGHRSVSWYQQTPGQGLQFLFEYFSETQRNKGNFPGRFSGRQFSNSRSEMNVSTLELGDSALYLCASSLAGRGLSGNTIYFGEGSWLTVV.

CDR3 loop: CASSQRESFNEQFF. The CDR3 bases are TGTGCCAGCAGTCAGCGGGAGAGTTTCAATGAGCAGTTCTTC. The rearrangement uses TRBV6-6 and TRBJ2-1; 8 nucleotides align to TRBD2. Unmatched junction bases numbered 6, after V lost 5 bases and J lost 6 bases. The CDR3 is made up of 14 amino acids. Germline CDR1 is MNHNY and CDR2 is SVGAGI (reference sequence).

This chain joins TRBV9 and TRBJ1-4; 7 bases fit TRBD1. The CDR3 is 15 residues long. Germline CDR1 and CDR2: SGDLS and YYNGEE. Trimming at V came to 3 bases and at J to 0 bases, leaving 2 bases not matched to a gene. In nucleotides, the CDR3 is TGTGCCAGCAGCGCCGGACAGGCAACTAATGAAAAACTGTTTTTT. As protein: CASSAGQATNEKLFF.

This clone has just a few counts. V gene TRBV18 combines with J gene TRBJ2-7, with 7 positions matching TRBD2. With V trimmed by 3 bases and J by 4 bases, 6 bases remained unmatched. Germline values: CDR1 KGHSH, CDR2 LQKENI. This CDR3 is 14 amino acids long. The CDR3 bases are TGTGCCAGCTCACCCACTAGCGATTCGTACGAGCAGTACTTC. Encoded protein: CASSPTSDSYEQYF.

Of note for this clone: The junction does not match germline at one end; this may be a read error. The genes are TRBV5-1 and TRBJ2-3, with TRBD2 matching over 8 bases. Germline CDR1 is SGHRS and CDR2 is YFSETQ. CDR3 length: 17 residues. CDR3 DNA: TGCGTCAGCAGCTTGGTCCCGGGACTAGTTGGCACAGATACGCAGTATTTT. Translated, it gives CVSSLVPGLVGTDTQYF.

This sequence joins TRBV5-1 and TRBJ2-1; 9 positions match TRBD1. Germline CDR1 reads SGHRS; CDR2 reads YFSETQ. This CDR3 spans 14 amino acids. The V and J ends lost 4 bases and 8 bases, in that order; junction bases with no gene match: 7. CDR3 amino acids: CASSVGTGNDEQFF. CDR3 DNA: TGCGCCAGCAGCGTCGGGACAGGGAACGATGAGCAGTTCTTC.

The J gene is TRBJ2-7, the V gene TRBV6-1; 13 bases align to TRBD2. With 6 bases clipped from V and 4 bases from J, the junction kept 3 bases outside the gene matches. The CDR3 totals 14 residues. Germline V gene lookup returns CDR1 MNHNS and CDR2 SASEGT. This CDR3 is CASRTGLAGYEQYF. In DNA, the CDR3 is TGTGCCAGCAGAACGGGACTAGCGGGATACGAGCAGTACTTC.

The gene calls are TRBV18 and TRBJ1-3, with D possibly being TRBD1 (5 bases). Germline CDR1 KGHSH, CDR2 LQKENI. V was clipped by 3 bases and J by 0 bases, with 12 bases between them. CDR3 length: 16 residues. The CDR3 DNA is TGTGCCAGCTCACCTTTGGACACGACCTCTGGAAACACCATATATTTT. Encoded protein: CASSPLDTTSGNTIYF. The variable domain in full, with the rest retrieved from reference TRBV18 and TRBJ1-3, is NAGVMQNPRHLVRRRGQEARLRCSPMKGHSHVYWYRQLPEEGLKFMVYLQKENIIDESGMPKERFSAEFPKEGPSILRIQQVVRGDSAAYFCASSPLDTTSGNTIYFGEGSWLTVV.

The gene calls are TRBV4-2 and TRBJ2-1; TRBD2 aligns across 8 bases. Looked up from germline, CDR1 is LGHNA and CDR2 is YNFKEQ. J gave up 7 bases and V 1 base, and 15 bases lay outside the gene matches. CDR3 length equals 18 residues. CDR3 DNA: TGTGCCAGCAGCCAAGGAAGGGGGGGTAGCGGGATTTGGAATGAGCAGTTCTTC. Translated, it gives CASSQGRGGSGIWNEQFF.

V usage is TRBV11-2 and J usage is TRBJ2-7; no definite D call. The CDR3 is made up of 11 amino acids. Per germline, CDR1 SGHAT and CDR2 FQNNGV. The germline V and J ends were trimmed by 6 bases and 3 bases, with 6 bases remaining between them. DNA of the CDR3: TGTGCCAGCAGTTCTTACTACGAGCAGTACTTC. It specifies CASSSYYEQYF.

The chain joins TRBV7-3 to TRBJ2-7, with 10 bases aligning to TRBD1. Germline values: CDR1 SGHTA, CDR2 FQGTGA. V gave up 8 bases and J gave up 2 bases; unmatched junction bases: 9. The CDR3 sequence is 15 residues long. The CDR3 sequence: CASSQGTGDTYEQYF. In nucleotides, the CDR3 is TGTGCCAGCTCCCAAGGGACAGGGGATACCTACGAGCAGTACTTC.